This TCR beta chain was recorded in a study of blood T cell repertoires in COVID-19. Study background: The origin of the acute and convalescent COVID-19 samples was the United States, Italy and Spain. PBMCs, B-cell-depleted T cells, or T cells were the source of the cDNA or gDNA that made up the material.

Original methodology: Amplifying reference gene primers gave estimates of nucleated cell counts. Method: immunoSEQ multiplex PCR; TCRdb's copy keeps in-frame clones and lacks some. Clone size and the V and J calls come from that table; the DNA yielded D and trimming. The sample holds more than 120,000 clones, about 90% seen once. The V and J ends lost 8 bases and 0 bases, in that order; junction bases with no gene match: 7. This CDR3 is 15 amino acids long. CDR1 is MNHEY and CDR2 is SVGAGI in the germline V gene. V and J are TRBV6-5 and TRBJ2-7; 10 nucleotides align to TRBD2. The sequenced sample was peripheral blood. This TCR was sampled from a man aged 45 to 65 who had recovered from COVID-19. The CDR3 nucleotides are TGTGCCAGCCAAGGGGGACTAGCGACCTCCTACGAGCAGTACTTC. Its translation: CASQGGLATSYEQYF.